This is a list of T cell receptor beta chains from one sample in a study of T cells in Graves' hyperthyroidism and ophthalmopathy. One entry per CDR3 protein, called by TCRdb with MiXCR from the multiplex PCR reads. This repertoire shows 300,000 to 400,000 distinct CDR3 sequences, approximately 15% found once; its top ten account for 20%. The sample comprised blood. The receptors were gathered from a woman aged 25 to 45 with Graves' ophthalmopathy. The CDR3 runs from the conserved cysteine through the conserved F or W. The D gene is left open where the match is weak. Rows may omit the clone size; those that give it use once, few, many or a size class.

j_gene | abundance | d_gene | v_gene | CDR3aa | CDR3nt
TRBJ1-5 | many | NA | TRBV28 | CASSLGGGGAQPQHF | TGTGCCAGCAGTTTAGGGGGGGGGGGGGCTCAGCCCCAGCATTTT
TRBJ2-3 | many | NA | TRBV7-9 | CASSLARLVSRGTDTQYF | TGTGCCAGCAGCTTAGCGCGGCTAGTCTCCCGAGGCACAGATACGCAGTATTTT
TRBJ1-2 | many | NA | TRBV6-1 | CASRDGQHSLRGVGYTF | TGTGCCAGCAGAGATGGACAGCACTCCCTTCGGGGCGTTGGCTACACCTTC
TRBJ2-7 | medium-sized | NA | TRBV12-3/TRBV12-4 | CASSPLKAESYEQYF | TGTGCCAGCAGTCCTCTGAAGGCAGAATCCTACGAGCAGTACTTC
TRBJ2-2 | many | NA | TRBV3-1 | CASSPTHTGDSNTGELFF | TGTGCCAGCAGCCCCACACATACAGGGGACTCGAACACCGGGGAGCTGTTTTTT
TRBJ2-3 | NA | NA | TRBV6-1 | CASSPQRGPHTQYF | TGTGCCAGCAGCCCTCAGAGAGGACCACATACGCAGTATTTT
TRBJ2-7 | many | NA | TRBV20-1 | CSARDDRPGPKKPYEQYF | TGCAGTGCTAGAGACGATAGACCGGGACCCAAAAAGCCCTACGAGCAGTACTTC
TRBJ1-3 | many | NA | TRBV6-1 | CASSEGSEGSGNTIYF | TGTGCCAGCAGTGAAGGCTCAGAAGGCTCTGGAAACACCATATATTTT
TRBJ1-4 | many | TRBD1 | TRBV6-1 | CASRAQTGRVFATNEKLFF | TGTGCCAGCAGGGCCCAGACAGGGAGAGTTTTTGCAACTAATGAAAAACTGTTTTTT
TRBJ2-3 | many | NA | TRBV7-2 | CASSRKPGLAGDTQYF | TGTGCCAGCAGCCGAAAGCCGGGACTCGCGGGAGATACGCAGTATTTT
TRBJ2-7 | many | NA | TRBV11-2 | CASSPRWRPSEQYF | TGTGCCAGCAGCCCTCGATGGCGGCCGAGCGAGCAGTACTTC
TRBJ2-7 | many | NA | TRBV7-2 | CASSIKVATREQYF | TGTGCCAGCAGCATAAAGGTGGCGACCCGGGAGCAGTACTTC
TRBJ1-1 | many | NA | TRBV20-1 | CSARVRVLNTEAFF | TGCAGTGCTAGGGTAAGGGTACTGAACACTGAAGCTTTCTTT
TRBJ2-5 | few | NA | TRBV2 | CASSRDDKYF | TGTGCCAGCAGCCGGGATGATAAGTACTTC
TRBJ2-1 | many | NA | TRBV2 | CASIQYNEQFF | TGTGCCAGCATTCAGTACAATGAGCAGTTCTTC
TRBJ1-1 | many | NA | TRBV5-1 | CASSLGAVRAEAFF | TGCGCCAGCAGCTTGGGGGCAGTTCGGGCTGAAGCTTTCTTT
TRBJ2-2 | NA | NA | TRBV24-1 | CATGAGELFF | TGTGCCACCGGTGCCGGGGAGCTGTTTTTT
TRBJ2-1 | many | TRBD2 | TRBV3-1 | CASSRNPTGLAGGIGSYNEQFF | TGTGCCAGCAGCCGGAATCCGACTGGGCTAGCGGGGGGGATTGGCTCCTACAATGAGCAGTTCTTC
TRBJ1-1 | many | NA | TRBV18 | CASSLQQAQNTEAFF | TGTGCCAGCTCACTACAACAGGCCCAGAACACTGAAGCTTTCTTT
TRBJ2-4 | few | NA | TRBV10-3 | CAISETGKYIQYF | TGTGCCATCAGTGAAACAGGGAAGTACATTCAGTACTTC
TRBJ1-1 | NA | TRBD1 | TRBV9 | CASSQGQAVGNTEAFF | TGTGCCAGCAGTCAAGGACAGGCGGTGGGAAACACTGAAGCTTTCTTT
TRBJ2-7 | few | TRBD2 | TRBV27 | CASTERASGGVYEQYF | TGTGCCAGCACCGAAAGGGCTAGCGGGGGGGTCTACGAGCAGTACTTC
TRBJ2-1 | few | NA | TRBV29-1 | CSHRRTVSDEQFF | TGCAGCCATCGGAGGACAGTAAGCGATGAGCAGTTCTTC
TRBJ2-3 | many | NA | TRBV7-9 | CASSSWETTDTQYF | TGTGCCAGCAGCTCGTGGGAGACCACAGATACGCAGTATTTT
TRBJ1-6 | many | NA | TRBV30 | CAWTGGNSPLHF | TGTGCCTGGACAGGCGGGAATTCACCCCTCCACTTT
TRBJ2-7 | NA | TRBD2 | TRBV20-1 | CSAREWGEGFYEQYF | TGCAGTGCTAGAGAGTGGGGGGAGGGGTTTTACGAGCAGTACTTC
TRBJ2-7 | many | NA | TRBV20-1 | CSGSMGAREQYF | TGCAGTGGAAGTATGGGGGCTCGCGAGCAGTACTTC